This T cell receptor (beta chain) was retrieved from a study of CD8 T cells in ankylosing spondylitis (dated by TCRdb to the late 2010s). About the study as a whole: The study profiled T cell receptor beta repertoires in healthy donors and ankylosing spondylitis patients to find disease-linked TCR variants. Samples of peripheral blood were taken, and for ankylosing spondylitis patients, synovial fluid was collected as well. The whole study cohort included over a hundred healthy donors and roughly 24 ankylosing spondylitis patients. The study at large found these results: The disease-linked clones had a CD8+ phenotype and were found at relatively low frequencies in peripheral blood. Some of the motif variants had been reported before in the synovial fluid and blood of reactive arthritis patients, a finding that suggests common disease-initiation mechanisms. According to the report, matched synovial fluid samples from ankylosing spondylitis patients were significantly enriched for the disease-linked clones. Blood from ankylosing spondylitis patients appeared to be characterized by a TCR beta motif made up of under ten highly homologous amino acid variants.

The instrument was an Illumina HiSeq 2500. TCR beta libraries were prepared by quantitative 5'-RACE with molecular barcodes. Per the source publication's procedure: Disease-linked TCR variants were identified with a new computational method built on a probabilistic model of VDJ rearrangement. TCRdb reprocessing: public reads trimmed at Q25 with fastp, clones called with MiXCR, in-frame beta chains kept. Each entry merges the rows of one CDR3 protein and shows their most common DNA and genes. For this entry, the V and J calls and clone size follow TCRdb and not the study's own pipeline. This sample lists 500,000 to 550,000 distinct CDR3 sequences; over 9.5% were detected once. Approximately 6.3% of the sample is in the top ten clones. This clonotype has more than one count but fewer than ten. Its antigen remains unidentified. Qualities for individual bases were not recorded, and no much larger clone is one base off.

CDR1 and CDR2 are drawn from the germline V gene: SGHRS, YFSETQ. V loses 3 bases of germline sequence and J loses 7 bases, and the interval between the two ends is 17 bases. The CDR3 runs 16 amino acids, cysteine and phenylalanine included. Only the CDR3 part of the read is kept: 48 bases, read in frame from the first base. This TCR was sampled from a male donor with ankylosing spondylitis. The chain joins TRBV5-1 to TRBJ1-6; the D gene is possibly TRBD1, with 6 bases matching. Sequenced: blood, either unsorted or a sorted T cell fraction (not recorded which). DNA sequence: TGCGCCAGCAGCTCGGAAGGGGGGACTGGCAATTCACCCCTCCACTTT. This yields the protein CASSSEGGTGNSPLHF.